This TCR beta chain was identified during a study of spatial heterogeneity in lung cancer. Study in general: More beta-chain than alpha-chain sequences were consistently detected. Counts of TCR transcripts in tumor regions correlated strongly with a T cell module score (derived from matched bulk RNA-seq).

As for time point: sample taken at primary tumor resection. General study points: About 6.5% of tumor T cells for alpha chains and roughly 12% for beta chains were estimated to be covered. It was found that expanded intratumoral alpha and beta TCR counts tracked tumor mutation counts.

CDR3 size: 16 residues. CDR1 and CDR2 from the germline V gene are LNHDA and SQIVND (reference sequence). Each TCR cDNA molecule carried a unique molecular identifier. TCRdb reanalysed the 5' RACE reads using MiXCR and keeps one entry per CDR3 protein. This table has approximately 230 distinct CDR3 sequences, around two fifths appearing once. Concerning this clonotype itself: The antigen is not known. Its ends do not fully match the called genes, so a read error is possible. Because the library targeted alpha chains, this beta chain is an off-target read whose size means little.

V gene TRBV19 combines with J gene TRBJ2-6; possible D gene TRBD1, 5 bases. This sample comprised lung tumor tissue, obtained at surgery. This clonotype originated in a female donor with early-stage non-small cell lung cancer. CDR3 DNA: TGTGCCAGTAGTATCGACCCAGGGTTAGGGGCCCACGTCCTGACTTTC. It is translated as CASSIDPGLGAHVLTF.